This paragraph covers one T cell receptor beta chain sequence. No antigen is known for it. Base qualities are not recorded, but no much larger clone differs from it by a single base. From the germline V gene, CDR1 is SGHVS and CDR2 is FNYEAQ. The CDR3 sequence holds 16 residues, the cysteine and phenylalanine included. Here the CDR3 DNA is all that survives: 48 bases in frame from base 1. V is clipped by 4 bases and J by 3 bases, and the sequence between their germline boundaries is 18 bases long. This entry is derived from a study of blood T cell repertoires in COVID-19 (dated by TCRdb to 2019 to 2021). As for the study more broadly: The collaborator samples originated in the United States, Italy and Spain and spanned the acute and convalescent phases of COVID-19. The material from the prospective study consisted of cDNA or gDNA derived from T cells, B-cell-depleted T cells, or PBMCs. Subjects who had been exposed to COVID-19, were actively infected with it, or had recovered from it provided the deeply sampled blood TCRbeta repertoires that made up the dataset. The repertoires were made available in a free public database intended to serve as a resource for research on the immune response to SARS-CoV-2. The samples were drawn from two sources: the first 160 participants of the ongoing ImmuneRACE study, and 1,000 to 1,500 subjects contributed by 6 global collaborators. Sample metadata almost always included a de-identified subject ID, COVID-19 status, age in years and sex. HLA class I and class II types, where available, came from metadata supplied by the sample provider rather than from assay-based typing. Broader findings and caveats from the paper: The quantity of clinical and demographic metadata differed by source and by participant and was supplied without curation.

TCRbeta CDR3 regions were amplified from genomic DNA by means of the immunoSEQ Assay, a bias-controlled multiplex PCR. As for the authors' bioinformatics: Within the assay, amplification of reference gene primers was used to estimate how many nucleated cells each sample contained. To quantify the absolute abundance of each unique TCRbeta CDR3 rearrangement, sequence reads were collapsed and filtered. For each sample, productive Simpson clonality was calculated as the square root of Simpson's diversity index across productive rearrangements. The immuneACCESS repertoire file appears here via TCRdb, limited to in-frame rearrangements. These files lack a portion of the clones; in checked studies, under half of the deficit traces to unresolved V genes, and the cause of the others is not known. Clonal size and the V and J genes are those of that table, whereas D and trimming came from the DNA. Counted in this sample were 150,000 to 200,000 clones; less than 90% of them appeared once. The ten most abundant clones make up more than 14% of the sample.

One collaborating source in Seattle enrolled patients during active infection and followed them longitudinally through the course of disease. Collaborating institutions collected whole blood in K2EDTA tubes following their own protocols. Collaborator samples were shipped for TCRbeta analysis as frozen whole blood, isolated PBMCs, or DNA extracted from either sample type. The source material was peripheral blood. The V and J segments used are TRBV7-6 and TRBJ1-1, with TRBD1 perhaps the D gene, on 5 matching bases. This receptor was taken from a woman between 65 and 79 years old with COVID-19, enrolled during active disease. The CDR3 region: CASSSTPGRGDTEAFF. The DNA is TGTGCCAGCAGCTCAACCCCAGGGAGGGGAGACACTGAAGCTTTCTTT.